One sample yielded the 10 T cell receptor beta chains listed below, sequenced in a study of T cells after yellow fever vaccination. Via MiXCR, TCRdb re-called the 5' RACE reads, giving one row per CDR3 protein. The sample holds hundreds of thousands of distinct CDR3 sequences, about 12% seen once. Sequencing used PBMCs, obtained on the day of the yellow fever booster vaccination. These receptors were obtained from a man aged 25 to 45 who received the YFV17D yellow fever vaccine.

CDR3 nucleotides: TGTGCCAGCAGCTCGGGACAGGGGATCACCTACGAGCAGTACTTC. This sequence encodes CASSSGQGITYEQYF. The chain uses TRBV5-4 and TRBJ2-7, with 10 bases fitting TRBD1. The ends lost 3 bases at V and 2 bases at J; junction bases unmatched: 5. Germline V CDR1 and CDR2: SGHNT, YYREEE (reference sequence). This CDR3 comprises 15 residues. Variable domain in full (rest from reference TRBV5-4 and TRBJ2-7): ETGVTQSPTHLIKTRGQQVTLRCSSQSGHNTVSWYQQALGQGPQFIFQYYREEENGRGNFPPRFSGLQFPNYSSELNVNALELDDSALYLCASSSGQGITYEQYFGPGTRLTVT.

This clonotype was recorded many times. The CDR3 DNA follows: TGCGCCAGCAGGCAAGAATACGAGCAGTACTTC. Translation gives CASRQEYEQYF. The rearrangement uses TRBV5-1 and TRBJ2-7; no clear D gene. CDR3 size: 11 residues. V gave up 5 bases and J gave up 4 bases, with 7 bases separating them. Germline V gene sequence: CDR1 SGHRS, CDR2 YFSETQ.

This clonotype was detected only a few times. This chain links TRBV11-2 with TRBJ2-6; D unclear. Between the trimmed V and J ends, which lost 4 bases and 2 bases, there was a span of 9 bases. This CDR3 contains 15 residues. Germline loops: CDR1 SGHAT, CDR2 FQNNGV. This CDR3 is CASSSFWTGANVLTF. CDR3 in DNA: TGTGCCAGCAGCTCGTTTTGGACTGGGGCCAACGTCCTGACTTTC.

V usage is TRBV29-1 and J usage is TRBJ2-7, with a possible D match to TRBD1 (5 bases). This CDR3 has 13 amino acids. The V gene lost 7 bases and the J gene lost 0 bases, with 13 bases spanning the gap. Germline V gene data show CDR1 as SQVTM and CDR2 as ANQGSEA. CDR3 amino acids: CSAHTGVSYEQYF. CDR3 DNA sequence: TGCAGCGCCCACACAGGAGTCTCCTACGAGCAGTACTTC.

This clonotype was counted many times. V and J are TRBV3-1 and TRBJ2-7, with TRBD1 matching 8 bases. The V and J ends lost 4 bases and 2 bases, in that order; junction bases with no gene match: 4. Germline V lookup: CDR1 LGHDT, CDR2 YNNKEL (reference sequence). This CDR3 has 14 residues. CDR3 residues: CASSLRTGTYEQYF. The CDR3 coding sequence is TGTGCCAGCAGCCTCCGGACAGGGACCTACGAGCAGTACTTC.

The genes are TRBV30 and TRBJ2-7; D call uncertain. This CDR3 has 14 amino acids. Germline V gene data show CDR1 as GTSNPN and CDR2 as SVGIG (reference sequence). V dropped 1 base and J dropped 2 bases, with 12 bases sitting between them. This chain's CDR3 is CAWSDAPTAYEQYF. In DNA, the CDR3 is TGTGCCTGGAGTGACGCCCCAACGGCCTACGAGCAGTACTTC.

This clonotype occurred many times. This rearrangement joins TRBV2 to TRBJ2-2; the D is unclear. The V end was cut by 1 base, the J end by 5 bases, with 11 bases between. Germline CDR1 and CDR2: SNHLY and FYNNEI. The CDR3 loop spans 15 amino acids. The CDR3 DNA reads TGTGCCAGCAGTGAAGGACCTCCCGGGACCGGGGAGCTGTTTTTT. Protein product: CASSEGPPGTGELFF.

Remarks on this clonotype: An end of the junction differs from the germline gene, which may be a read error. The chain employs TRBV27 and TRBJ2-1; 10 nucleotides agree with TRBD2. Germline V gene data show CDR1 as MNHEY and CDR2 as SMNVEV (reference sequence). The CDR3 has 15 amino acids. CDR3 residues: CASRRSTSGYNDQFF. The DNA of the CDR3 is TGTGCCAGCAGACGGTCGACTAGCGGGTACAATGACCAGTTCTTC.

The CDR3 protein is CAISESKGGGQETQYF. The DNA for the CDR3 is TGTGCCATCAGTGAGTCGAAGGGCGGAGGCCAAGAGACCCAGTACTTC. V is TRBV10-3 and J is TRBJ2-5, with D maybe TRBD2 (5 bases). CDR1 and CDR2 from the germline V gene are ENHRY and SYGVKD. V was cut by 0 bases and J by 1 base, with 12 bases left in between. The CDR3 contains 16 residues.

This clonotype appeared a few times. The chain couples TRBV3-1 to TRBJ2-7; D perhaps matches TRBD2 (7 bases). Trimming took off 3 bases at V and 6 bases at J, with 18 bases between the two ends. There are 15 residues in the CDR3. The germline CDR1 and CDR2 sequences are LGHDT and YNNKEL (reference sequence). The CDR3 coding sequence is TGTGCCAGCAGCCAGTTTAGCGGAGGGGGGGGCGAGCAGTACTTC. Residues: CASSQFSGGGGEQYF.